The following is a T cell receptor (beta chain) sequence with its context. The data derive from a study of blood T cell repertoires in COVID-19. Libraries were prepared by immunoSEQ multiplex PCR; TCRdb keeps only in-frame clonotypes and omits some of them. The sample holds 120,000 to 150,000 clones, about 87% seen once. Germline V gene lookup returns CDR1 SGHRS and CDR2 YFSETQ. The V gene lost 0 bases and the J gene lost 0 bases, with 9 bases spanning the gap. The CDR3 length is 15 residues. V is TRBV5-1 and J is TRBJ1-1; D is ambiguous. The clonotype originates from a man between 50 and 59 years old in a cohort exposed to, infected with or recovered from COVID-19 (not recorded which). The sample comprised PBMCs or T cells enriched from blood (not recorded which). The CDR3 sequence is CASSLDQFMNTEAFF. CDR3 DNA: TGCGCCAGCAGCTTGGATCAGTTCATGAACACTGAAGCTTTCTTT.